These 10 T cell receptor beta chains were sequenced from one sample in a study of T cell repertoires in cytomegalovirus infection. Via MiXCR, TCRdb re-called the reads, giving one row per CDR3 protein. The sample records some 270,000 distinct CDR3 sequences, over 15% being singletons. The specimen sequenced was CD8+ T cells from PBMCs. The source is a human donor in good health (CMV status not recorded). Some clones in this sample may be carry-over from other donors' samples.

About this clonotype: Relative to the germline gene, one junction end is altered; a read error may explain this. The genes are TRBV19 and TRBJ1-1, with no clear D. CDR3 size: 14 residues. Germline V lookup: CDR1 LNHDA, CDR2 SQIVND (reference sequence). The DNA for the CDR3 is TGTGCCAGTTGTATCTCCCGAGGGAACACTGAAGCTTTCTTT. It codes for CASCISRGNTEAFF. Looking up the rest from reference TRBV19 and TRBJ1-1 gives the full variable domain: DGGITQSPKYLFRKEGQNVTLSCEQNLNHDAMYWYRQDPGQGLRLIYYSQIVNDFQKGDIAEGYSVSREKKESFPLTVTSAQKNPTAFYLCASCISRGNTEAFFGQGTRLTVV.

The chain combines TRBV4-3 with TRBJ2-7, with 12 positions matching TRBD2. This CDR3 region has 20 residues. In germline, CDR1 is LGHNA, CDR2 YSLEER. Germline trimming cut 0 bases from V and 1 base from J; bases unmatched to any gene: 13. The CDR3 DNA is TGCGCCAGCAGCCAAGATCGAGGGGGACTAGCGGGTCCTCCTTCCTACGAGCAGTACTTC. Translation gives CASSQDRGGLAGPPSYEQYF.

CDR3: CASSYAGTSPHIFF. The CDR3 DNA is TGTGCCAGCAGTTACGCCGGGACTTCCCCTCACATTTTCTTT. The chain has TRBV12-3 or TRBV12-4 and TRBJ1-1, with a tentative D call TRBD1 (5 bases). This CDR3 has 14 residues. V gave up 4 bases and J gave up 13 bases, with 22 bases separating them.

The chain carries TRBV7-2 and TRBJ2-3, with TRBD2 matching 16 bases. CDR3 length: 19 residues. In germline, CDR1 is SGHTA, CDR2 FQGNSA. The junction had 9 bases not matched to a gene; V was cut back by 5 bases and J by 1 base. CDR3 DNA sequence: TGTGCCAGCAGCCAACAGGGACTAGCGGGGGGGCCCGGCACAGATACGCAGTATTTT. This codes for CASSQQGLAGGPGTDTQYF. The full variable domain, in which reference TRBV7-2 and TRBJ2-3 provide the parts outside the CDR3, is GAGVSQSPSNKVTEKGKDVELRCDPISGHTALYWYRQSLGQGLEFLIYFQGNSAPDKSGLPSDRFSAERTGGSVSTLTIQRTQQEDSAVYLCASSQQGLAGGPGTDTQYFGPGTRLTVL.

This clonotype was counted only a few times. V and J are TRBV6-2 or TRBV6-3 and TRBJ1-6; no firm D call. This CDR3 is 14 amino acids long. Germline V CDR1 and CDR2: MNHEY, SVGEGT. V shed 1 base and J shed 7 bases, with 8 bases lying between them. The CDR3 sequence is CASSYLQSNSPLHF. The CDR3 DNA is TGTGCCAGCAGTTACTTACAGAGCAATTCACCCCTCCACTTT.

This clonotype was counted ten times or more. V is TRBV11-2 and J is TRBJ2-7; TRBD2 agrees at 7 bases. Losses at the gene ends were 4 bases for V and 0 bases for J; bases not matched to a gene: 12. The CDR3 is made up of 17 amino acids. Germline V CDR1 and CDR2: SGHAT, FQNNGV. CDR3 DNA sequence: TGTGCCAGCAGCTCCAATACTGGGGGGGGTACCTCCTACGAGCAGTACTTC. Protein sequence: CASSSNTGGGTSYEQYF. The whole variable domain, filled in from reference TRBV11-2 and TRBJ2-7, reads EAGVAQSPRYKIIEKRQSVAFWCNPISGHATLYWYQQILGQGPKLLIQFQNNGVVDDSQLPKDRFSAERLKGVDSTLKIQPAKLEDSAVYLCASSSNTGGGTSYEQYFGPGTRLTVT.

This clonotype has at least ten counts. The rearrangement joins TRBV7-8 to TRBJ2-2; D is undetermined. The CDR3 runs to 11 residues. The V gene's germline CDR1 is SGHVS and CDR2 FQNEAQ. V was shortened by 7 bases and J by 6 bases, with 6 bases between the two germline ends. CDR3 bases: TGTGCCAGCAACGTCGCCGGGGAGCTGTTTTTT. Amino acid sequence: CASNVAGELFF.

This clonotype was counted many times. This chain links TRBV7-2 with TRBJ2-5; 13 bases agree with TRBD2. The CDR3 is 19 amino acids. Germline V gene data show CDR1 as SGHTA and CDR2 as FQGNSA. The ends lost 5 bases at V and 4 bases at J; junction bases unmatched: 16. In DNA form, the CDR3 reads TGTGCCAGCAGCATCGACCCTCCGGGACTAGCGGGGTATGGAGAGACCCAGTACTTC. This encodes CASSIDPPGLAGYGETQYF. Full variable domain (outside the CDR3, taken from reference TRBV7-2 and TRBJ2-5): GAGVSQSPSNKVTEKGKDVELRCDPISGHTALYWYRQSLGQGLEFLIYFQGNSAPDKSGLPSDRFSAERTGGSVSTLTIQRTQQEDSAVYLCASSIDPPGLAGYGETQYFGPGTRLLVL.

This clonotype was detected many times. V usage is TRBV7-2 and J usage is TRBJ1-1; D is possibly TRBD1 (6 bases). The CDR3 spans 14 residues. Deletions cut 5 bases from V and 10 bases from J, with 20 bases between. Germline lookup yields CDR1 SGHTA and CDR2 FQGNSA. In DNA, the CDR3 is TGTGCCAGCAGCACCCCTGGGGGCTTTTGGGGAGCTTTCTTT. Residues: CASSTPGGFWGAFF.

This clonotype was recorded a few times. For the CDR3, the DNA is TGTGCCAGCAGTTTAACGGGACAGGGGTCCCACACTGAAGCTTTCTTT. Translating it yields CASSLTGQGSHTEAFF. This chain links TRBV27 with TRBJ1-1; TRBD1 aligns across 10 bases. In germline, CDR1 is MNHEY, CDR2 SMNVEV (reference sequence). The CDR3 contains 16 residues. With V trimmed by 2 bases and J by 3 bases, 6 bases remained unmatched.